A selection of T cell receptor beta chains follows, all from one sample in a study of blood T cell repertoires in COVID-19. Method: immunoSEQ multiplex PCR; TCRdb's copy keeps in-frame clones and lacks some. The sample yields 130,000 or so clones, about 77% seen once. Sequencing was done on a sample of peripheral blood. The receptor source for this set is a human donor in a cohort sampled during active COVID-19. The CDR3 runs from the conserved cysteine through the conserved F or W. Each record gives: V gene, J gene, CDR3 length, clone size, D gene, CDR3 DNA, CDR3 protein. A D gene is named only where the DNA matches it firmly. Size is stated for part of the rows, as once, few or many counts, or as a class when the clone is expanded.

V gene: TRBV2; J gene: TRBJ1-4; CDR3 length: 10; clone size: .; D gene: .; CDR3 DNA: TGTGCCAGTCGGAGGGAAAAACTGTTTTTT; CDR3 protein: CASRREKLFF
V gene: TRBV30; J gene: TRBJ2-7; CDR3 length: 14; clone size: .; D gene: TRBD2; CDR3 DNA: TGTGCCTGGAGTATGATGGCGGGAGCCTACGAGCAGTACTTC; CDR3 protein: CAWSMMAGAYEQYF
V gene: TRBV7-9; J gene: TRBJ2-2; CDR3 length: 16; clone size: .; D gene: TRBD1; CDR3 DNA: TGTGCCAGCAGCTTACTCGGGCAGGGGGCTACGGGGGAGCTGTTTTTT; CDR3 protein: CASSLLGQGATGELFF
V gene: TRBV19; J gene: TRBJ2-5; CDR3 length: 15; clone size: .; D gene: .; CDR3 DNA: TGTGCCAGTAGTATAGCGTCTGCCGGGGGAGAGACCCAGTACTTC; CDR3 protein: CASSIASAGGETQYF
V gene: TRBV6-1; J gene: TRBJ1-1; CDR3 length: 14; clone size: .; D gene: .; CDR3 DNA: TGTGCCAGCAGTGAAGCGAGAGACACAGGGAAAGCTTTCTTT; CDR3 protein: CASSEARDTGKAFF
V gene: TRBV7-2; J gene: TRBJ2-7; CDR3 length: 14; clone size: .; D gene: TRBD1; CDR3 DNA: TGTGCCAGCAGCTCCCGGGACAGGACCTACGAGCAGTACTTC; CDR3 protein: CASSSRDRTYEQYF
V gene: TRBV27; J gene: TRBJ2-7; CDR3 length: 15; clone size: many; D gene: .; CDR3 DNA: TGTGCCAGCAGTTTAACCCTCGGGAGAACCTACGAGCAGTACTTC; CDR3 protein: CASSLTLGRTYEQYF
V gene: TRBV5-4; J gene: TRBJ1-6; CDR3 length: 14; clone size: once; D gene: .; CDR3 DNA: TGTGCCAGCAGCACACGGACAGCTAATTCACCCCTCCACTTT; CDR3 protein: CASSTRTANSPLHF
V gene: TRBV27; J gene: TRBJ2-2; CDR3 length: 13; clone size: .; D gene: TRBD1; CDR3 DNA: TGTGCCAGCAGCCGACAGGGGGCAGCGGAGCTGTTTTTT; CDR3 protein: CASSRQGAAELFF
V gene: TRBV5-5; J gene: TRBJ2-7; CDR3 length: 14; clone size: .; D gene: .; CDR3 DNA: TGTGCCAGCAGCTTGGGTATAGGTTCTAGGGAGCAGTACTTC; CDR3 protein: CASSLGIGSREQYF
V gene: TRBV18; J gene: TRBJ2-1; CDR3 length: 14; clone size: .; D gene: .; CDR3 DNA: TGTGCCAGCTCACCAGTCGTCATTGGGGCGCGGAAATTCTTC; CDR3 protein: CASSPVVIGARKFF
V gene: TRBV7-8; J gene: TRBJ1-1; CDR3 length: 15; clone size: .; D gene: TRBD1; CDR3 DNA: TGTGCCAGCAGCTTAAGCCTACAGGGGGCCGCTGAAGCTTTCTTT; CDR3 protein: CASSLSLQGAAEAFF
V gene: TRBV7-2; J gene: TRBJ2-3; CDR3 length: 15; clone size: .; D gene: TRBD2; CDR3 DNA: TGTGCCAGCAGCGGCCTGAAGGGAGGGTTAGATACGCAGTATTTT; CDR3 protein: CASSGLKGGLDTQYF
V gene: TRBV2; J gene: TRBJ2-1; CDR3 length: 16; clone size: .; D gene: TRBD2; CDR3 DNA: TGTGCCAGCAGTGACGGGACTAGCGGTGTCTACAATGAGCAGTTCTTC; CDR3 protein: CASSDGTSGVYNEQFF
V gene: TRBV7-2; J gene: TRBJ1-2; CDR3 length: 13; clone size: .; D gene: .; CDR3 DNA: TGTGCCAGCAGCTTATCAACAGGGAATGGCTACACCTTC; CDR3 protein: CASSLSTGNGYTF
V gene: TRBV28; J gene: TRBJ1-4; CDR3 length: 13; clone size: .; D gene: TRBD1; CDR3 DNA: TGTGCCAGCGGGGACAGTGCCCATGAAAAACTGTTTTTT; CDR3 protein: CASGDSAHEKLFF
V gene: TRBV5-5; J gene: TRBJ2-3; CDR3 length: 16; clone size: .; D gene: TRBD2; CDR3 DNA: TGTGCCAGCAGCTTGGTTGTGGGACTAGGGCCAGATACGCAGTATTTT; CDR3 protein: CASSLVVGLGPDTQYF
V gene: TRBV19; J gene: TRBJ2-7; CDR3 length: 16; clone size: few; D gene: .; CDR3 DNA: TGTGCCAGTCAACAGTCCTCCGGGACAACATCCTACGAGCAGTACTTC; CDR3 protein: CASQQSSGTTSYEQYF
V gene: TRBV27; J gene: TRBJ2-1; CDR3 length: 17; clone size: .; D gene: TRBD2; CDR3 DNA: TGTGCCAGCAGTCCGATCGGGGCGGGAGGTACCTACAATGAGCAGTTCTTC; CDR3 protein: CASSPIGAGGTYNEQFF
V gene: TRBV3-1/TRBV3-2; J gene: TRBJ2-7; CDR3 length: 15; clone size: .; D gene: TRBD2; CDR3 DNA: TGTGCCAGCAGTCTACTAGCGGGGGGGACCTACGAGCAGTACTTC; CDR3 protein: CASSLLAGGTYEQYF
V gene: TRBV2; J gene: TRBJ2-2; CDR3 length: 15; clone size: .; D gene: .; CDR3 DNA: TGTGCCAGCCGACAGGGCGGGGCGAACACCGGGGAGCTGTTTTTT; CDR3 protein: CASRQGGANTGELFF
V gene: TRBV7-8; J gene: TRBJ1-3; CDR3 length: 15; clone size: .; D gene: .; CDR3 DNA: TGTGCCAGCAGCTTACTACAGGTCCCTGGAAACACCATATATTTT; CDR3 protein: CASSLLQVPGNTIYF
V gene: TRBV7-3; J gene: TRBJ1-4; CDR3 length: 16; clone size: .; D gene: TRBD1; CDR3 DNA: TGTGCCAGCAGTTCAAGACCGGGACAGGGAAGAGAAAAACTGTTTTTT; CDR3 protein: CASSSRPGQGREKLFF
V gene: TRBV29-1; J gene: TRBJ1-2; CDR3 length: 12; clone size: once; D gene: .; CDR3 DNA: TGCAGCGTTGTCGCGAGAGACTATGGCTACACCTTC; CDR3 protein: CSVVARDYGYTF
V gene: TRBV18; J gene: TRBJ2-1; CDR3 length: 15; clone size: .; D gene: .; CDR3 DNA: TGTGCCAGCTCACTGACAGAGTACTCCTACAATGAGCAGTTCTTC; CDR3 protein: CASSLTEYSYNEQFF
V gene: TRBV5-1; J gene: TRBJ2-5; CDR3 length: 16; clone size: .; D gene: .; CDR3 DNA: TGCGCCAGCAGCCCCACCGGGACTGGTGTACAAGAGACCCAGTACTTC; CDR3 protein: CASSPTGTGVQETQYF
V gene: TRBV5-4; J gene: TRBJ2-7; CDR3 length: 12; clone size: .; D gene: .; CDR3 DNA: TGTGCCAGCAGCTTACAGAACTACGAGCAGTACTTC; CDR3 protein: CASSLQNYEQYF
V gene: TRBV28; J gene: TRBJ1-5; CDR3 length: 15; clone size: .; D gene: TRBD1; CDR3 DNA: TGTGCCAGCAGTTTAGGGGACAGGGGAGGTCAGCCCCAGCATTTT; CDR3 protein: CASSLGDRGGQPQHF
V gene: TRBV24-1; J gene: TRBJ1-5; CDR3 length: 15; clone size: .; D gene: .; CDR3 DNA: TGTGCCACCCAGGACAGTCTATATAGCAATCAGCCCCAGCATTTT; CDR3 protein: CATQDSLYSNQPQHF
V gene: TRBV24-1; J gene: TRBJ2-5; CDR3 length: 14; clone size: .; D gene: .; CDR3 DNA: TGTGCCACCAGTCCCTTTAGGAGGGCAGAGACCCAGTACTTC; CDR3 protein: CATSPFRRAETQYF
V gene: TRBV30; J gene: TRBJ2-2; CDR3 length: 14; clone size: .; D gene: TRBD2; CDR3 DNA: TGTGCCTCGCGTGTCGGCGGGAGAGCCGGGGAGCTGTTTTTT; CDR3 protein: CASRVGGRAGELFF
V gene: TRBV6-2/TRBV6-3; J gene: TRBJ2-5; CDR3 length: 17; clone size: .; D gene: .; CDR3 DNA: TGTGCCAGCAGCCCCCCCGGGGGGCGGGGGCCCGAAGAGACCCAGTACTTC; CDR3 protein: CASSPPGGRGPEETQYF
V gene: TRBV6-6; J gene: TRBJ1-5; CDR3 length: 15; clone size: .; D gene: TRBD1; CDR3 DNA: TGTGCCAGCAGTTACGGGACAGTTAGCAATCAGCCCCAGCATTTT; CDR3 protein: CASSYGTVSNQPQHF
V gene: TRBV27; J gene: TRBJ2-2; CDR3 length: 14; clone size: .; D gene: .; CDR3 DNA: TGTGCCAGCAGTGGGAGGCGGGGGCTCGGGGAGCTGTTTTTT; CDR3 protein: CASSGRRGLGELFF
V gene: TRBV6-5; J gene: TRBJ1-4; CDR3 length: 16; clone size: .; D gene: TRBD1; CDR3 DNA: TGTGCCAGCAGTTACACGATACAGGGGGCTAATGAAAAACTGTTTTTT; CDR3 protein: CASSYTIQGANEKLFF
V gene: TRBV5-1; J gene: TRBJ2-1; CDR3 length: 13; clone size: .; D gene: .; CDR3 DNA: TGCGCCAGCAGCGGTACGGGGTACAATGAGCAGTTCTTC; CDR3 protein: CASSGTGYNEQFF
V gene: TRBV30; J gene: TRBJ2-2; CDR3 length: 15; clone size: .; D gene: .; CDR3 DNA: TGTGCCTGGAGTGACAGGCTAAAGAACACCGGGGAGCTGTTTTTT; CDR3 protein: CAWSDRLKNTGELFF
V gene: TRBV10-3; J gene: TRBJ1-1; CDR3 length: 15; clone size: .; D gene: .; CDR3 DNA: TGTGCCATCAGTGTATATGGAGGTCCGAACACTGAAGCTTTCTTT; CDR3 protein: CAISVYGGPNTEAFF
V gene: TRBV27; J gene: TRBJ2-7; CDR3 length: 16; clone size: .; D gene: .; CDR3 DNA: TGTGCCAGCAGTCGAGCAGACGGCCGGGTCTCCTACGAGCAGTACTTC; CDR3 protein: CASSRADGRVSYEQYF
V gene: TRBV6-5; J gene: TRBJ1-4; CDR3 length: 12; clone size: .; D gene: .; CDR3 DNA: TGTGCCAGCAATAGCTACAATGAAAAACTGTTTTTT; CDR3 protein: CASNSYNEKLFF
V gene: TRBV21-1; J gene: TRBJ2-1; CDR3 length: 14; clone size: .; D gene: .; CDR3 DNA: TGTGCCAGCAACCGACTAGCGGGAGTCCATGAGCAGTTCTTC; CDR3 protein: CASNRLAGVHEQFF
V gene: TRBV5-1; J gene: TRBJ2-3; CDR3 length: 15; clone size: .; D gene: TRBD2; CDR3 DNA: TGCGCCAGCAGCAATCTAGCGGGAGCCTCAGATACGCAGTATTTT; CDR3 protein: CASSNLAGASDTQYF
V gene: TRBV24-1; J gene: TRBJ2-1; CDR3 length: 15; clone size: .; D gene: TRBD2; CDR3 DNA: TGTGCCACCAGTGTTCGAGCGGGAATTTACAATGAGCAGTTCTTC; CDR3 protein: CATSVRAGIYNEQFF
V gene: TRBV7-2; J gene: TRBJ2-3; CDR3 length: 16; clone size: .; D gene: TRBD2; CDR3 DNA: TGTGCCAGCAGCTTGCCCCTAGCGGGAGGGGCAGATACGCAGTATTTT; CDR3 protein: CASSLPLAGGADTQYF
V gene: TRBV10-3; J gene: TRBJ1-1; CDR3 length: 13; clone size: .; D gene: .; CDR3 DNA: TGTGCCATCACCGAAACACCGAACACTGAAGCTTTCTTT; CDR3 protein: CAITETPNTEAFF